This T cell receptor (beta chain) was captured in a study of a mutant IDH1 vaccine in newly diagnosed glioma. Study-wide background: Across weeks 1, 3, 5, 7, 11, 15, 19 and 23, patients received a vaccination each time, eight in all. Patients' prior therapy spanned radiotherapy, temozolomide, or both; most underwent both.

As regards this clone: Its antigen remains unknown.

Generated by immunoSEQ multiplex PCR, the TCRdb table keeps only in-frame clones and is missing some. The sample holds 45,000 to 55,000 clones, 78% seen once. The study's findings and limits: Most patients, 85% to 95%, showed vaccine-induced immune responses.

Time point specified: week 5, during vaccination. It was 300 ug of mutant IDH1 20-mer peptide that made up each vaccine dose, given with topical imiquimod. New WHO grade 3 or 4 IDH1-mutant, ATRX-lost astrocytomas were present in all donors. The TCR was taken from a woman aged 40 to 55 with glioma. The specimen was PBMCs, collected from a glioma patient whose treatment included an IDH1 peptide vaccine.

The DNA for the CDR3 is TGTGCCAGCAGCGTAAGGGGGGAAGGGGGGACCCAGTACTTC. It codes for CASSVRGEGGTQYF. V usage is TRBV9 and J usage is TRBJ2-5; D may be TRBD1 or TRBD2 (6 bases each). This CDR3 has 14 amino acids. The V end was cut by 1 base, the J end by 7 bases, with 14 bases between. Germline V CDR1 and CDR2: SGDLS, YYNGEE.